This entry describes one TCR beta chain. Only in-frame clones appear in the TCRdb table, and some are missing; sequencing was by immunoSEQ multiplex PCR. The table shows around 480,000 clones, with around 87% occurring only once. This record belongs to a study of blood T cell repertoires in COVID-19. The overall study: Sources were T cells, B-cell-depleted T cells, or PBMCs; the material itself was cDNA or gDNA.

This study enrolled people aged roughly 18 to 89 from under 25 US geographic areas. Two negative PCRs, clearance, or symptom resolution had been documented for recovered Cohort 3 donors. CDR1 is SEHNR, CDR2 FQNEAQ, per germline (reference sequence). Trimming at V came to 4 bases and at J to 4 bases, leaving 3 bases not matched to a gene. The CDR3 is made up of 13 amino acids. The sequenced sample was PBMCs or T cells enriched from blood (not recorded which). V and J are TRBV7-9 and TRBJ2-7; TRBD1 aligns across 8 bases. The sequence was collected from a woman aged 18-29 years who had recovered from COVID-19. For the CDR3, the DNA is TGTGCCAGCAGCTCCCAGGGGGCTTACGAGCAGTACTTC. Amino acids: CASSSQGAYEQYF.